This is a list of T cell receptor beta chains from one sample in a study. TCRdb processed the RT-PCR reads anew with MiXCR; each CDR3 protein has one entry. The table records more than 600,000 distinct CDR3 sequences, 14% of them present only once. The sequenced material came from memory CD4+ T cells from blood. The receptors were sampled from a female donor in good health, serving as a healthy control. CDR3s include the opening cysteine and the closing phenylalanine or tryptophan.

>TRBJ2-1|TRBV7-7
CASSPRTMPIGDEQFF
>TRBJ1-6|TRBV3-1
CASSIGDRGNSPLHF
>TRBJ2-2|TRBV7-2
CASRIDRGPTGELFF
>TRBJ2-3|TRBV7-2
CASSSYTGTDTQYF
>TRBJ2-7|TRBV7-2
CASSAVVSGREQYF
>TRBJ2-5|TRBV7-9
CASSPSTGNQETQYF
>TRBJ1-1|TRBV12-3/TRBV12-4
CASSLSWDTEAFF
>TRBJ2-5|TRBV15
CATSRDSPTGGFLRTQYF
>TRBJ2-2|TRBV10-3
CAISESVTGELFF
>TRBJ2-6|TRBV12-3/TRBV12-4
CASSFSNSGANVLTF
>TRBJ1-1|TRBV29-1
CSVGRFGSLNTEAFF
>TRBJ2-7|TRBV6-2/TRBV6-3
CATSYFTGIYEQYF
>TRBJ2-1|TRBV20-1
CSASRLAGVYEQFF
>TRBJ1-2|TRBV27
CASSFTGGLGGYTF
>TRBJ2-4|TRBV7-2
CASSNTQGGGRHYF
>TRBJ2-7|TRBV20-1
CSAPGYSYEQYF
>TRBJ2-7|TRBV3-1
CASSQSEREQYF
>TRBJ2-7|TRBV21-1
CASSARTGVYEQYF
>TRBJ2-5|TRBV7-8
CASSFSSVIGSRRETQYF
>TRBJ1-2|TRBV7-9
CASSSPTGNPQNYGYTF
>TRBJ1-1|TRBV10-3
CAISGTGQRAFF
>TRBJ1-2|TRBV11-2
CASSLQGYSSYTF
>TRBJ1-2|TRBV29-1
CSAETGGGGYGYTF
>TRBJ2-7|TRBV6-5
CASSYLGGISSYEQYF
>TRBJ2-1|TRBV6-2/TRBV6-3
CASSKDQRAYNEQFF
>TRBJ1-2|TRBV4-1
CASSSSPGGGYGYTF
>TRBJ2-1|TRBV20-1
CSASPIGTGNHEQFF
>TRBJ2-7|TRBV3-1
CASSPPGMGASEQYF
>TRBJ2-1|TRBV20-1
CSAKRTDFQNEQFF
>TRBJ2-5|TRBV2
CASSEALGFFKETQYF
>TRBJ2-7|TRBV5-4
CASSPTVSSYEQYF
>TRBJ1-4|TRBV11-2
CASSPHGALREKLFF
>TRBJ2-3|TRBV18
CASSPPSGSTDTQYF
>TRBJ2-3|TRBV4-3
CASSQALAGGSDTQYF
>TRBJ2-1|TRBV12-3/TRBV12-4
CASSFVARDEQFF
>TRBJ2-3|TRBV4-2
CASSQDISRGLAGGGAPDTQYF
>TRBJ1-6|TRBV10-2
CASSAQGVGSPLHF
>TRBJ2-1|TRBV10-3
CASARQAGERNEQFF
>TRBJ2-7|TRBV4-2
CASSQEVRDHEQYF
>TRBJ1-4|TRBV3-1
CASSQTGREKLFF
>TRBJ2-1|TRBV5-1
CASSLTPREGYNEQFF
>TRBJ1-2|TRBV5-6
CASSLMGSNYGYTF
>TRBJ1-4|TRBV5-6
CASSLVRGVSDEKLFF
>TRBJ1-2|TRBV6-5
CASSYSNGNYGYTF
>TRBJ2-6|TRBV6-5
CASNGGRAGANVLTF
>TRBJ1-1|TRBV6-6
CASSYSQGAPTEAFF
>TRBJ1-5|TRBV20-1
CSARDPRTGRENQPQHF
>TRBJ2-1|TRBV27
CASSPGTSGRDEQFF
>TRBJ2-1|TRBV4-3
CASSQALTSGIYNEQFF
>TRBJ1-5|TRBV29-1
CSVGGLSNQPQHF
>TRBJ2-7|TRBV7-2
CASSRQGFYEQYF
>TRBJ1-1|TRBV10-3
CAISESGPNTEAFF
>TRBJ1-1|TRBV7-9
CASSANPRAAFF
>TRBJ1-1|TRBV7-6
CASSLGRLPNTEAFF
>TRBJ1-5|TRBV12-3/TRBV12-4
CASSQGASRQPQHF